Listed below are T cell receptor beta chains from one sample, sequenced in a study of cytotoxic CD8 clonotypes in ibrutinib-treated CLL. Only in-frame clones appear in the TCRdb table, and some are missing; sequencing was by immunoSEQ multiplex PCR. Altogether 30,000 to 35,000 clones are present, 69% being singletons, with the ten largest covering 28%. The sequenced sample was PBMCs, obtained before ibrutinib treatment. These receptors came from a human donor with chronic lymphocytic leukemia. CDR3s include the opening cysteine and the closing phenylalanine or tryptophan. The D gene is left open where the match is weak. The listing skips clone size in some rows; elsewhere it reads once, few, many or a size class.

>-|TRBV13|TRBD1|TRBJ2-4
TGTGCCAGCAGCCGAAGGGGACAGGGATCTAACATTCAGTACTTC
CASSRRGQGSNIQYF
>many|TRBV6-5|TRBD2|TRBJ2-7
TGTGCCAGCAGTTTCGAGCGGGGGGCCTACGAGCAGTACTTC
CASSFERGAYEQYF
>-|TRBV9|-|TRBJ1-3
TGTGCCAGCAGCGTAGTTAGAGGAGGGGACCCTGGAAACACCATATATTTT
CASSVVRGGDPGNTIYF
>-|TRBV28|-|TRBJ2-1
TGTGCCAGCAGTCCGCTGGGCCCGGGACACTCTTACAATGAGCAGTTCTTC
CASSPLGPGHSYNEQFF
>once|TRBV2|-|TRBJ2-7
TGTGCCAGCAGTGGGGATTCCTACGAGCAGTACTTC
CASSGDSYEQYF
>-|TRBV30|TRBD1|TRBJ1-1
TGTGCCTGGAGTCTAGGGGGCCCTGAAGCTTTCTTT
CAWSLGGPEAFF
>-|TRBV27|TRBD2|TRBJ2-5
TGTGCCAGCAGTTTCTGGGGAGGGGAGACCCAGTACTTC
CASSFWGGETQYF
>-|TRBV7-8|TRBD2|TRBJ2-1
TGTGCCAGCCGGACTAGCGGGGGGTTTTCCTACAATGAGCAGTTCTTC
CASRTSGGFSYNEQFF
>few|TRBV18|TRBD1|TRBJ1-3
TGTGCCAGCTCACCGACAGGGGCAAACTCTGGAAACACCATATATTTT
CASSPTGANSGNTIYF
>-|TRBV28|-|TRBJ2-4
TGTGCCAGCAGTCCCGGGACAGCGGGAAACATTCAGTACTTC
CASSPGTAGNIQYF
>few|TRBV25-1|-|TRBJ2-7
TGTGCCAGCAGTGTCAGCCGGGGCGGCGAGCAGTACTTC
CASSVSRGGEQYF
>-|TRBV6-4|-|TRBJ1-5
TGTGCCAGCAGTGCTCGACAGGCGAATCAGCCCCAGCATTTT
CASSARQANQPQHF
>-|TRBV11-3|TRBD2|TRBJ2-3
TGTGCCAGCAGCGTTAGTAGCTCCCCTAGCGGGAGAAAGGATACGCAGTATTTT
CASSVSSSPSGRKDTQYF
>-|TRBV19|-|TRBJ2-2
TGTGCCAGTAGCCAGGGGACAATCACCGGGGAGCTGTTTTTT
CASSQGTITGELFF
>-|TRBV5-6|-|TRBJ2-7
TGTGCCAGCAGCCCGGGGGCTACCTACGAGCAGTACTTC
CASSPGATYEQYF
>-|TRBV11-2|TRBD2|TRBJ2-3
TGTGCCAGCAGCTTCGAGCGGGAGTGGAACACAGATACGCAGTATTTT
CASSFEREWNTDTQYF
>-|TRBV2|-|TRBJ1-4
TGTGCCACCCGCCCACAAACAGGGCCCGGTGAAAAACTGTTTTTT
CATRPQTGPGEKLFF
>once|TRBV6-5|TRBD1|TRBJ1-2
TGTGCCAGCAGTTACCCGCCGGGACAGGGTGATGGCTACACCTTC
CASSYPPGQGDGYTF
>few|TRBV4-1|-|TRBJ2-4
TGCGCCAGCAGCCAAGTCCCCGTAGCCAAAAACATTCAGTACTTC
CASSQVPVAKNIQYF
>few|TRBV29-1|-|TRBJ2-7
TGCAGCGCCGTTCAAACCTACGAGCAGTACTTC
CSAVQTYEQYF
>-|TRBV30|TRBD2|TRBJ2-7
TGTGCCTGGAGTGTACCTAGGACTAGCGGGACTCTCCTTTTCTACGAGCAGTACTTC
CAWSVPRTSGTLLFYEQYF